This paragraph covers one T cell receptor (beta chain) sequence. This specimen comes from a study of T cell responses to AZD1222 COVID-19 vaccine. TCRdb keeps only in-frame clones here, not all; method: immunoSEQ multiplex PCR. This table holds 150,000 to 200,000 clones, 94% found once. Trimming removed 4 bases from V and 1 base from J, with 11 bases in between. The CDR3 consists of 16 residues. Germline lookup yields CDR1 LNHDA and CDR2 SQIVND (reference sequence). This receptor was obtained from an adult who received the AZD1222 COVID-19 vaccine. Sequenced material: peripheral blood, taken 28 days after the second AZD1222 dose. V gene TRBV19 combines with J gene TRBJ2-6; D unresolved. CDR3 amino acids: CASSNPQASGANVLTF. CDR3 nucleotide sequence: TGTGCCAGTAGTAACCCCCAGGCTTCTGGGGCCAACGTCCTGACTTTC.